Presented here are 26 T cell receptor beta chains from one specimen sequenced in a study of T-cell reconstitution after alpha-beta-depleted transplantation in children. Preparing the TCRbeta library involved the use of unique molecular identifiers. MiXCR, run by TCRdb on the PCR reads, gives a single entry per CDR3 protein. Of hundreds of thousands of distinct CDR3 sequences listed, 16% were seen once; the top ten hold approximately 1%. The sequences come from PBMCs from the stem cell graft donor, collected from the stem cell graft. The receptors were gathered from a human donor who donated a stem cell graft to a child with acute myeloid leukemia.

This clonotype was seen ten or more times. The J gene is TRBJ2-7, the V gene TRBV13; D not resolved. CDR1 and CDR2 (germline): PRHDT, FYEKMQ (reference sequence). V lost 0 bases and J 2 bases, leaving 8 bases between the germline ends. The CDR3 runs 14 residues. The CDR3 loop is CASSLGDGTYEQYF. The CDR3 nucleotides are TGTGCCAGCAGCTTAGGGGACGGAACCTACGAGCAGTACTTC.

This clonotype was observed many times. The gene calls are TRBV28 and TRBJ2-5, with D perhaps matching TRBD1 (6 bases). The V gene lost 8 bases and the J gene lost 1 base, with 8 bases spanning the gap. The V gene's germline CDR1 is MDHEN and CDR2 SYDVKM. This CDR3 has 12 amino acids. In nucleotides, the CDR3 is TGTGCCAGCGGGACATTCCAAGAGACCCAGTACTTC. This codes for CASGTFQETQYF.

The V and J genes are TRBV12-3 or TRBV12-4 and TRBJ2-3, with D possibly being TRBD1 or TRBD2 (6 bases each). Between the trimmed V and J ends, which lost 8 bases and 1 base, there was a span of 13 bases. The CDR3 sequence is 14 residues long. The CDR3 spells CASLGGPGTDTQYF. For the CDR3, the DNA is TGTGCCAGCCTTGGGGGGCCCGGCACAGATACGCAGTATTTT.

This clonotype was found many times. The genes are TRBV20-1 and TRBJ1-1; 10 bases fit TRBD1. The CDR3 runs to 13 residues. J lost 5 bases, V lost 6 bases, and 6 bases had no gene match. CDR1 is DFQATT and CDR2 is SNEGSKA in the germline V gene (reference sequence). The CDR3 DNA sequence: TGCAGTGCGCGGACAGGGGGAAGGACTGAAGCTTTCTTT. Protein sequence: CSARTGGRTEAFF.

The sample holds a few counts of this clonotype. The junction departs from germline at one end; a sequencing error may be responsible. The rearrangement links TRBV20-1 to TRBJ2-1; D possibly uses TRBD1 or TRBD2 (5 bases each). The CDR3 length is 16 residues. Germline loops: CDR1 DFQATT, CDR2 SNEGSKA (reference sequence). The CDR3, as DNA: TGCTGTGCTAGAGCCAGGCGGGCAGGGCAGTACAATGAGCAGTTCTTC. It specifies CCARARRAGQYNEQFF.

This clonotype was seen at least ten times. The V gene is TRBV29-1, the J gene TRBJ1-2; a possible D gene is TRBD1 (6 bases). The CDR3 consists of 13 residues. CDR1 and CDR2 (germline): SQVTM, ANQGSEA. Trimming stripped 8 bases from V and 4 bases from J, with 17 bases between. The DNA of the CDR3 is TGCAGCCGGGGGGCCCGAGGTGGCTATGGCTACACCTTC. It is translated as CSRGARGGYGYTF. Full variable domain (missing parts from reference TRBV29-1 and TRBJ1-2): SAVISQKPSRDICQRGTSLTIQCQVDSQVTMMFWYRQQPGQSLTLIATANQGSEATYESGFVIDKFPISRPNLTFSTLTVSNMSPEDSSIYLCSRGARGGYGYTFGSGTRLTVV.

The table lists this clonotype with a count of one. A much larger clone sits a single nucleotide away, making a read error possible. The chain links TRBV11-3 to TRBJ2-5, with TRBD1 as a possible D gene (5 bases). The length of the CDR3 is 14 residues. The germline V and J ends were trimmed by 4 bases and 1 base, with 10 bases remaining between them. CDR1 SGHNT and CDR2 YENEEA come from the germline V gene. CDR3 protein: CASSSIDSQETQYF. The CDR3 nucleotides are TGTGCCAGCAGCTCAATAGACAGCCAAGAGACCCAGTACTTC.

The DNA of the CDR3 is TGTGCCTGGAGTGGATACGACAGGGCTTACGGCTACACCTTC. It translates to CAWSGYDRAYGYTF. The chain is built from TRBV30 and TRBJ1-2, with 7 bases that match TRBD1. CDR3 size: 14 residues. V gave up 1 base and J gave up 8 bases; unmatched junction bases: 10. CDR1 and CDR2 (germline): GTSNPN, SVGIG (reference sequence).

This clonotype appeared many times. The V call is TRBV29-1, the J call TRBJ2-5; D is uncertain. Trimming cost V 1 base and J 0 bases, with 3 bases left between them. Germline-derived CDR1 and CDR2 are SQVTM and ANQGSEA. CDR3 length equals 12 residues. CDR3 in DNA: TGCAGCGTTGAAGGGCACCAAGAGACCCAGTACTTC. This encodes CSVEGHQETQYF.

The V call is TRBV2, the J call TRBJ2-6, with D unclear. The CDR3 contains 15 residues. Germline V CDR1 and CDR2: SNHLY, FYNNEI. The V and J ends lost 3 bases and 0 bases respectively, with 6 bases between them. CDR3 residues: CASSDYGSGANVLTF. CDR3 sequence (DNA): TGTGCCAGCAGTGATTACGGCTCTGGGGCCAACGTCCTGACTTTC.

This chain uses TRBV7-2 with TRBJ2-7; D not certain. Trimming removed 0 bases at V and 6 bases at J, with 12 bases between. CDR1 is SGHTA, CDR2 FQGNSA, per germline. This CDR3 is built from 14 residues. CDR3 in DNA: TGTGCCAGCAGCTTAGCGGTGTCTCCCCCCGAGCAGTACTTC. Its translation is CASSLAVSPPEQYF.

Comment on this clonotype: This could be a read error, since a much larger clone is one nucleotide away. The V call is TRBV29-1, the J call TRBJ2-7; 8 nucleotides match TRBD2. The CDR3 length is 12 residues. CDR1 is SQVTM, CDR2 ANQGSEA, per germline. J was trimmed by 4 bases and V by 8 bases; bases with no gene match: 7. The CDR3 loop reads CSMTSAGYEQYF. The CDR3 DNA follows: TGCAGCATGACTAGCGCGGGATACGAGCAGTACTTC.

This rearrangement joins TRBV6-1 to TRBJ1-2, with TRBD1 identical over 12 bases. This CDR3 has 16 residues. Losses at the gene ends were 10 bases for V and 8 bases for J; bases not matched to a gene: 17. In germline, CDR1 is MNHNS, CDR2 SASEGT. This CDR3 is CATDDKPGQGARGYTF. DNA for the CDR3: TGTGCCACCGACGATAAACCGGGACAGGGGGCGCGCGGCTACACCTTC.

The chain joins TRBV20-1 to TRBJ1-3, with unresolved D. V lost 1 base, J lost 0 bases, and 10 bases lay in between. Germline CDR1 and CDR2: DFQATT and SNEGSKA (reference sequence). The CDR3 sequence is 15 residues long. CDR3 DNA: TGCAGTGCTAGAGGCCAGCTAAGCTCTGGAAACACCATATATTTT. Translated: CSARGQLSSGNTIYF.

This clonotype occurred many times. The chain has TRBV29-1 and TRBJ2-1; 9 bases fit TRBD2. The V gene end was trimmed by 6 bases and the J gene end by 0 bases; junction bases not matched to a gene: 6. CDR1 is SQVTM, CDR2 ANQGSEA, per germline. The CDR3 has 15 amino acids. In DNA form, the CDR3 reads TGCAGCGTCGGGACTAGCTACAGCTCCTACAATGAGCAGTTCTTC. Protein: CSVGTSYSSYNEQFF.

This clonotype was counted a few times. The chain is built from TRBV5-1 and TRBJ2-1, with 8 bases that match TRBD2. V shed 5 bases and J 6 bases; nucleotides not matched to a gene: 1. In germline, CDR1 is SGHRS, CDR2 YFSETQ. This CDR3 has 12 residues. DNA for the CDR3: TGCGCCAGCAGAGGGACTAGCAATGAGCAGTTCTTC. It translates to CASRGTSNEQFF.

The genes are TRBV4-3 and TRBJ2-1; TRBD2 might be the D (5 bases). The CDR3 has 14 residues. V was pared by 5 bases and J by 9 bases, with 17 bases between. Germline V gives CDR1 LGHNA, CDR2 YSLEER. The CDR3 coding sequence is TGCGCCAGCAGCGAAACGGGCGCCGGGGTTGAGCAGTTCTTC. Protein sequence: CASSETGAGVEQFF.

This clonotype came up many times. V and J are TRBV24-1 and TRBJ1-2; 10 positions agree with TRBD1. The germline gives CDR1 KGHDR, CDR2 SFDVKD. The CDR3 covers 15 residues. Trimming took 4 bases from V and 7 from J; bases not matched to a gene: 8. CDR3 DNA sequence: TGTGCCACCAGTGAACCCGGGACAGGGGATCGTGGCTACACCTTC. Protein: CATSEPGTGDRGYTF.

The chain links TRBV7-9 to TRBJ1-2; unclear D gene. Germline V gene data show CDR1 as SEHNR and CDR2 as FQNEAQ (reference sequence). This CDR3 spans 15 amino acids. The V gene lost 2 bases and the J gene lost 5 bases, with 15 bases spanning the gap. The CDR3 DNA is TGTGCCAGCAGCTTATCGGGCGTAGAGGATTATGGCTACACCTTC. Its protein is CASSLSGVEDYGYTF.

This chain uses TRBV13 with TRBJ1-1; no clear D gene. In germline, CDR1 is PRHDT, CDR2 FYEKMQ (reference sequence). This CDR3 has 17 amino acids. The V end lost 2 bases, the J end lost 6 bases, and 22 bases lay between the germline ends. CDR3 sequence reads: CASSLSTGVFIHSEAFF. The CDR3 DNA follows: TGTGCCAGCAGCTTAAGCACGGGAGTCTTCATTCACTCTGAAGCTTTCTTT.

The chain couples TRBV7-2 to TRBJ1-2; D unclear. Per the germline V gene, CDR1 is SGHTA and CDR2 is FQGNSA. The CDR3 spans 15 residues. Trimming stripped 7 bases from V and 4 bases from J, with 19 bases between. The CDR3 reads CASTFLLASGYGYTF. The CDR3 nucleotides read TGTGCCAGCACCTTCCTTTTGGCCTCTGGCTATGGCTACACCTTC.

This clonotype appeared a few times. The chain couples TRBV5-1 to TRBJ2-7; D is uncertain. V lost 0 bases to trimming and J lost 3 bases, with 7 bases between them. The CDR3 extends over 13 amino acids. Germline V gene data show CDR1 as SGHRS and CDR2 as YFSETQ. The CDR3 loop reads CASSLEAFYEQYF. The CDR3 nucleotides are TGCGCCAGCAGCTTGGAAGCCTTCTACGAGCAGTACTTC.

In its sample, this clonotype was seen a few times. In DNA, the CDR3 is TGTGCCAGCAGGTCAGGGACAGGGAAAATCGGCGAGCAGTACTTC. Encoded protein: CASRSGTGKIGEQYF. V gene TRBV7-2 combines with J gene TRBJ2-7, with 9 positions matching TRBD1. Germline-derived CDR1 and CDR2 are SGHTA and FQGNSA. This CDR3 has 15 amino acids. J was trimmed by 6 bases and V by 6 bases; bases with no gene match: 12.

The chain employs TRBV5-6 and TRBJ1-2; D may be TRBD1 (5 bases). The CDR3 consists of 16 residues. V shed 0 bases and J shed 6 bases, with 18 bases lying between them. Germline V lookup: CDR1 SGHDT, CDR2 YYEEEE. CDR3 residues: CASSLGRGVAVHGYTF. The CDR3 DNA sequence: TGTGCCAGCAGCTTGGGACGGGGGGTAGCGGTTCATGGCTACACCTTC.

The rearrangement links TRBV5-8 to TRBJ2-1, with 7 bases lining up with TRBD1. This CDR3 region has 13 residues. CDR1 is SGHTS and CDR2 is YDEGEE in the germline V gene. J lost 5 bases, V lost 5 bases, and 4 bases had no gene match. CDR3 residues: CASRYTGDNEQFF. In DNA form, the CDR3 reads TGTGCCAGCAGGTATACAGGGGACAATGAGCAGTTCTTC.

This clonotype showed up just a few times. The chain employs TRBV6-1 and TRBJ1-1; D call uncertain. The CDR3 extends over 13 amino acids. Germline loops: CDR1 MNHNS, CDR2 SASEGT. The V end lost 1 base, the J end lost 9 bases, and 12 bases lay between the germline ends. For the CDR3, the DNA is TGTGCCAGCAGTGAAGTACTGGGAACAAAAGCTTTCTTT. This translates into CASSEVLGTKAFF.